This TCR beta chain was recorded in a study of T cell repertoires in cytomegalovirus infection. The CDR3 length is 19 residues. Germline V CDR1 and CDR2: DFQATT, SNEGSKA (reference sequence). In TCRdb, the reads were re-called with MiXCR into one record per CDR3 protein. The sample holds under 850,000 distinct CDR3 sequences, approximately 40% seen once. The sequence came from a human donor in good health (CMV status not recorded). Some clones in this sample may be carry-over from other donors' samples. The V and J genes are TRBV20-1 and TRBJ2-5; 8 bases map to TRBD2. What was sequenced was PBMCs. The CDR3 sequence: CSLIGSSGRTHNRQETQYF. The CDR3 DNA is TGCAGCCTGATCGGGTCTAGCGGGCGAACCCACAACAGGCAAGAGACCCAGTACTTC.